A selection of T cell receptor beta chains follows, all from one sample in a study of OX40 agonist ivuxolimab in advanced cancers. The data were produced by immunoSEQ multiplex PCR, yet TCRdb's version contains in-frame clones alone and is incomplete. Found here are about 76,000 clones, 85% to 90% of them singletons; the top ten hold 2.5%. This specimen was CD4+ or CD8+ T cells sorted from blood, taken in a trial of the OX40 agonist ivuxolimab. Receptors were obtained from an adult with an advanced solid tumor such as melanoma, head and neck, liver or kidney cancer. Both conserved end residues are part of each CDR3. The D gene is left open where the match is weak. Clone size is not always given. Where it is, it says once, few, many or a class for expanded clones.

J gene: TRBJ1-5
D gene: NA
V gene: TRBV28
clone size: once
CDR3 DNA: TGTGCCAGCAGTCAACCACCTTTAAAGCCCCAGCATTTT
CDR3 protein: CASSQPPLKPQHF

J gene: TRBJ1-2
D gene: NA
V gene: TRBV5-1
clone size: NA
CDR3 DNA: TGCGCCAGCAGACAGACCGGCTATGGCTACACCTTC
CDR3 protein: CASRQTGYGYTF

J gene: TRBJ2-7
D gene: TRBD1
V gene: TRBV5-5
clone size: NA
CDR3 DNA: TGTGCCAGCAGCTTGGGTGTGGGACAGGGCTACGAGCAGTACTTC
CDR3 protein: CASSLGVGQGYEQYF

J gene: TRBJ1-2
D gene: TRBD1
V gene: TRBV9
clone size: NA
CDR3 DNA: TGTGCCAGCAGCGTAGAAGGACAGGGTCGGTATGGCTACACCTTC
CDR3 protein: CASSVEGQGRYGYTF

J gene: TRBJ1-1
D gene: NA
V gene: TRBV11-1
clone size: NA
CDR3 DNA: TGTGCCAGCGGCCTGACAGATATGAACACTGAAGCTTTCTTT
CDR3 protein: CASGLTDMNTEAFF

J gene: TRBJ2-2
D gene: NA
V gene: TRBV9
clone size: NA
CDR3 DNA: TGTGCCAGCAGCGCCGAGTGGGACTTGAACACCGGGGAGCTGTTTTTT
CDR3 protein: CASSAEWDLNTGELFF

J gene: TRBJ1-1
D gene: TRBD1
V gene: TRBV2
clone size: NA
CDR3 DNA: TGTGCCAGCACTTGGGACAGGGGAAACACTGAAGCTTTCTTT
CDR3 protein: CASTWDRGNTEAFF

J gene: TRBJ1-1
D gene: NA
V gene: TRBV18
clone size: NA
CDR3 DNA: TGTGCCAGCTCACAATCAGTGAACACTGAAGCTTTCTTT
CDR3 protein: CASSQSVNTEAFF

J gene: TRBJ1-2
D gene: NA
V gene: TRBV6-5
clone size: NA
CDR3 DNA: TGTGCCAGCAGTCCCCGGGGGACGGGCTACACCTTC
CDR3 protein: CASSPRGTGYTF

J gene: TRBJ2-3
D gene: TRBD1
V gene: TRBV27
clone size: NA
CDR3 DNA: TGTGCCAGCAGTTTGTCCCGGGACAGGGCCGTAGATACGCAGTATTTT
CDR3 protein: CASSLSRDRAVDTQYF

J gene: TRBJ2-7
D gene: NA
V gene: TRBV11-3
clone size: NA
CDR3 DNA: TGTGCCAGCAGCTTAGACGGGGGCGAGCAGTACTTC
CDR3 protein: CASSLDGGEQYF

J gene: TRBJ1-4
D gene: NA
V gene: TRBV19
clone size: once
CDR3 DNA: TGTGCCAGTAGTATACAAGGGGCGAACGAAAAACTGTTTTTT
CDR3 protein: CASSIQGANEKLFF